Below, 12 T cell receptor beta chains from the same sample are listed, as sequenced in a study of cytomegalovirus exposure and HLA in healthy donors. 13 Jbeta primers and 60 Vbeta primers were used for the PCR. The assay was immunoSEQ multiplex PCR, and TCRdb's table has in-frame clones only and misses some. The sample includes roughly 100,000 clones, 70% to 80% of them seen just once. Specimen: PBMCs. Receptors were obtained from a woman aged 40 to 50 in good health and CMV-seronegative.

The chain recombines TRBV28 with TRBJ1-2, with D perhaps TRBD1 (6 bases). V was shortened by 7 bases and J by 5 bases, with 20 bases between the two germline ends. CDR3 size: 15 residues. Germline V gives CDR1 MDHEN, CDR2 SYDVKM. The CDR3 coding sequence is TGTGCCAGCACTCGGTCCAGGACAGTTCCATATGGCTACACCTTC. This translates into CASTRSRTVPYGYTF.

The genes are TRBV28 and TRBJ1-4; TRBD1 aligns across 8 bases. This CDR3 has 14 residues. With V trimmed by 7 bases and J by 7 bases, 8 bases remained unmatched. CDR1 is MDHEN, CDR2 SYDVKM, per germline. The CDR3 loop reads CASNPDRGREKLFF. The CDR3 nucleotides read TGTGCCAGCAATCCAGACAGGGGTCGTGAAAAACTGTTTTTT. Based on the CDR3 plus reference TRBV28 and TRBJ1-4, the full variable domain is DVKVTQSSRYLVKRTGEKVFLECVQDMDHENMFWYRQDPGLGLRLIYFSYDVKMKEKGDIPEGYSVSREKKERFSLILESASTNQTSMYLCASNPDRGREKLFFGSGTQLSVL.

The V gene is TRBV5-1, the J gene TRBJ2-2; TRBD1 is a possible D gene (6 bases). Per the germline V gene, CDR1 is SGHRS and CDR2 is YFSETQ. Trimming stripped 4 bases from V and 0 bases from J, with 10 bases between. The CDR3 is made up of 15 amino acids. The CDR3 spells CASSPTGPNTGELFF. In nucleotides, the CDR3 is TGCGCCAGCAGCCCGACAGGCCCGAACACCGGGGAGCTGTTTTTT.

The V gene is TRBV7-9, the J gene TRBJ1-4; the D is unclear. Germline CDR1 SEHNR, CDR2 FQNEAQ (reference sequence). The CDR3 runs to 15 residues. V lost 5 bases, J lost 0 bases, and 10 bases lay in between. This CDR3 is CASSVGSATNEKLFF. DNA for the CDR3: TGTGCCAGCAGCGTAGGGAGTGCAACTAATGAAAAACTGTTTTTT.

This chain uses TRBV5-1 with TRBJ2-7; 8 positions match TRBD1. V dropped 0 bases and J dropped 0; count of bases not matched to a gene: 5. The CDR3 has 16 amino acids. Germline loops: CDR1 SGHRS, CDR2 YFSETQ. CDR3 coding DNA: TGCGCCAGCAGCTTGGGCCGGGACAGGATCTCCTACGAGCAGTACTTC. Translated: CASSLGRDRISYEQYF.

The genes are TRBV27 and TRBJ2-3; 13 positions match TRBD2. The junction had 12 bases not matched to a gene; V was cut back by 7 bases and J by 2 bases. There are 18 residues in the CDR3. CDR1 is MNHEY and CDR2 is SMNVEV in the germline V gene (reference sequence). The CDR3 loop is CASTPTPGLAGNTDTQYF. In DNA form, the CDR3 reads TGTGCCAGCACCCCTACTCCGGGACTAGCGGGAAACACAGATACGCAGTATTTT.

The chain uses TRBV14 and TRBJ1-1, with 8 nucleotides matching TRBD1. Trimming removed 8 bases from V and 3 bases from J; junction bases left unmatched: 5. CDR1 and CDR2 (germline): SGHDN, FVKESK. There are 13 residues in the CDR3. The CDR3 is CASATGVHTEAFF. CDR3 nucleotide sequence: TGTGCCAGCGCGACAGGGGTGCACACTGAAGCTTTCTTT.

This clone was counted once. The chain has TRBV18 and TRBJ2-2; 15 bases are shared with TRBD2. Germline trimming cut 4 bases from V and 3 bases from J; bases unmatched to any gene: 9. The length of the CDR3 is 19 residues. In germline, CDR1 is KGHSH, CDR2 LQKENI. CDR3 nucleotide sequence: TGTGCCAGCTCACTCAGGACTAGCGGGAGGGCCGTGGACACCGGGGAGCTGTTTTTT. It specifies CASSLRTSGRAVDTGELFF.

This clone was detected only once. V usage is TRBV20-1 and J usage is TRBJ2-1; D gene unclear. V lost 8 bases to trimming and J lost 6 bases, with 8 bases between them. The CDR3 has 10 amino acids. The germline CDR1 and CDR2 sequences are DFQATT and SNEGSKA (reference sequence). The chain's CDR3 is CSLVSNEQFF. The DNA of the CDR3 is TGCAGTCTCGTCTCCAATGAGCAGTTCTTC.

The rearrangement joins TRBV6-6 to TRBJ2-2; TRBD2 agrees at 9 bases. The trim removed 6 bases at V and 0 bases at J, leaving 5 bases unmatched. The CDR3 is 16 residues long. Germline loops: CDR1 MNHNY, CDR2 SVGAGI (reference sequence). The chain's CDR3 is CASSTPSGTNTGELFF. CDR3 in DNA: TGTGCCAGCAGCACTCCTAGCGGGACGAACACCGGGGAGCTGTTTTTT.

The chain uses TRBV6-5 and TRBJ1-2, with TRBD1 matching over 8 bases. Looked up from germline, CDR1 is MNHEY and CDR2 is SVGAGI. Trimming cost V 5 bases and J 4 bases; bases outside gene matches: 6. The CDR3 covers 14 residues. CDR3 coding DNA: TGTGCCAGCAGTCGGACAGGGTCGAGCTATGGCTACACCTTC. Protein product: CASSRTGSSYGYTF.

The chain recombines TRBV6-6 with TRBJ2-2; 7 positions match TRBD2. J was trimmed by 7 bases and V by 2 bases; bases with no gene match: 10. The germline CDR1 and CDR2 sequences are MNHNY and SVGAGI (reference sequence). The CDR3 is 16 residues long. DNA of the CDR3: TGTGCCAGCAGTTACAGGGCCGGGGGGTCGGGCGGGGAGCTGTTTTTT. This translates into CASSYRAGGSGGELFF.